This TCR beta chain appears in the sequencing data of a study of identical twins. CDR3 length equals 17 residues. The germline CDR1 and CDR2 sequences are KGHSH and LQKENI. A remark on this clonotype: One end of the junction does not line up with germline, which may come from a read error.

TCRdb independently ran MiXCR on the 5' RACE reads; one entry per CDR3 protein. This table has 500,000 to 650,000 distinct CDR3 sequences, 7.1% appearing once. This sample also appeared in a second study, on yellow fever vaccine responses in identical twins.

This receptor was taken from a woman under 30 in good health. The sample was PBMCs. This chain joins TRBV18 and TRBJ2-7, with 12 positions matching TRBD1. CDR3 amino acids: CANSPALGQGASYEQYF. The CDR3, as DNA: TGTGCCAACTCACCGGCGTTGGGACAGGGGGCTTCCTACGAGCAGTACTTC.